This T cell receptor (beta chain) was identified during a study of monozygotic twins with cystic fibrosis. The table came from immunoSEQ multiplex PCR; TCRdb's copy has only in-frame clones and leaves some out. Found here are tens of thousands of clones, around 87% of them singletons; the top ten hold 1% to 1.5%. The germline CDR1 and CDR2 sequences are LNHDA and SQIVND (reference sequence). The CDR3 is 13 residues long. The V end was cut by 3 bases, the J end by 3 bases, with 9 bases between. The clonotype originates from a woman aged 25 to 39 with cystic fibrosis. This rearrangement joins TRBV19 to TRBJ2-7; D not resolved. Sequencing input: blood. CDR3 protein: CASSMAADYEQYF. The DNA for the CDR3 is TGTGCCAGTAGTATGGCGGCAGACTACGAGCAGTACTTC. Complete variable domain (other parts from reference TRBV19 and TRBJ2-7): DGGITQSPKYLFRKEGQNVTLSCEQNLNHDAMYWYRQDPGQGLRLIYYSQIVNDFQKGDIAEGYSVSREKKESFPLTVTSAQKNPTAFYLCASSMAADYEQYFGPGTRLTVT.